Listed below are T cell receptor beta chains from one sample, sequenced in a study of control samples from healthy donors and cancer patients. Libraries were prepared by immunoSEQ multiplex PCR; TCRdb keeps only in-frame clonotypes and omits some of them. The data show roughly 95,000 clones, approximately 91% seen once. The sample was blood. The source is a woman aged 30 to 39 in good health. The CDR3 runs from the conserved cysteine through the conserved F or W. D genes are given only for firm matches. For some rows the clone size is stated as once, few or many, or as a class when expanded; others skip it.

TRBD1	TRBV18	TRBJ2-3	-	TGTGCCAGCTCACCATACAAAACACCGGGACAGGGATCTAGCACAGATACGCAGTATTTT	CASSPYKTPGQGSSTDTQYF
TRBD1	TRBV27	TRBJ2-7	-	TGTGCCAGCAGTGGACGACAGGCCAGGGGGATCTACGAGCAGTACTTC	CASSGRQARGIYEQYF
-	TRBV7-9	TRBJ1-5	few	TGTGCCAGCAGCTTAGCGCAAGGCCAGCCCCAGCATTTT	CASSLAQGQPQHF
TRBD1	TRBV5-1	TRBJ1-2	-	TGCGCCAGCAGCACCTTCGGACAGGGGAGGGATGGCTACACCTTC	CASSTFGQGRDGYTF
TRBD2	TRBV6-5	TRBJ2-5	-	TGTGCCAGCAGGACTAGCGTGCTAGAGACCCAGTACTTC	CASRTSVLETQYF
-	TRBV9	TRBJ2-1	-	TGTGCCAGCAGCGTGGGGGAAGGCAATGAGCAGTTCTTC	CASSVGEGNEQFF
TRBD1	TRBV7-9	TRBJ1-2	-	TGTGCCAGCAGCTTCGACAGGGGGCCAAAAGTAAGAGATGGCTACACCTTC	CASSFDRGPKVRDGYTF
-	TRBV7-2	TRBJ2-2	-	TGTGCCAGCAGCTTAGGTGGCAGCACCGGGGAGCTGTTTTTT	CASSLGGSTGELFF
-	TRBV5-1	TRBJ1-2	-	TGCGCCAGCAGCCCCGCAGCACCGGAACAGGTCTATGGCTACACCTTC	CASSPAAPEQVYGYTF
TRBD1	TRBV10-3	TRBJ1-5	once	TGTGCCATCAGTGAGTCGGTCGGACAGGGGAGCAATCAGCCCCAGCATTTT	CAISESVGQGSNQPQHF
TRBD2	TRBV6-5	TRBJ2-1	once	TGTGCCGGGGGGACTACCTCCTACAATGAGCAGTTCTTC	CAGGTTSYNEQFF
-	TRBV5-1	TRBJ2-3	-	TGCGCCAGCAGCTCCGGGGCCTCTGCGGGGGCTGTCGATACGCAGTATTTT	CASSSGASAGAVDTQYF
TRBD2	TRBV7-3	TRBJ2-2	-	TGTGCCAGCAGCCCCCGTGGTAGCGGGGGGCGCACGAACACCGGGGAGCTGTTTTTT	CASSPRGSGGRTNTGELFF
TRBD1	TRBV4-2	TRBJ1-4	few	TGTGCCAGCAGCCAAGATGGACAGGGGCTTCGTGAAAAACTGTTTTTT	CASSQDGQGLREKLFF
-	TRBV27	TRBJ1-5	once	TGTGCCAGCAGTTTATCGACGGGTGGCAATCAGCCCCAGCATTTT	CASSLSTGGNQPQHF
-	TRBV5-8	TRBJ1-3	-	TGTGCCAGCAGCTCTGAGATGGGGCCTATCTCTGGAAACACCATATATTTT	CASSSEMGPISGNTIYF
-	TRBV24-1	TRBJ1-5	once	TGTGCCACCAGTGATTGTCTTAGACACATCCAGGGCAGTCAGCCCCAGCATTTT	CATSDCLRHIQGSQPQHF
TRBD2	TRBV18	TRBJ2-1	-	TGTGCCAGCCGGACTAGCGGGACGGATGAGCAGTTCTTC	CASRTSGTDEQFF
-	TRBV3-1/TRBV3-2	TRBJ1-1	-	TGTGCCAGCAGCCACAGCACTGAAGCTTTCTTT	CASSHSTEAFF
TRBD1	TRBV10-3	TRBJ2-1	-	TGTGCCATCAGTGAGACCCAGACAGGGTCCTCGCTCAATGAGCAGTTCTTC	CAISETQTGSSLNEQFF
TRBD2	TRBV5-6	TRBJ2-7	-	TGTGCCAGCAGCTTGGCAGCGGGAGGGCCCTACGAGCAGTACTTC	CASSLAAGGPYEQYF
TRBD1	TRBV7-9	TRBJ1-1	-	TGTGCCAGCAGCGTTACAGGGGGAGACACTGAAGCTTTCTTT	CASSVTGGDTEAFF
TRBD2	TRBV11-3	TRBJ2-2	few	TGTGCCAGCAGCTCAACTAGCGGGAGAAATACCGGGGAGCTGTTTTTT	CASSSTSGRNTGELFF
TRBD1	TRBV5-1	TRBJ2-7	-	TGCGCCAGCAGTTTTAGTACCGGGACAGGTGGTTACGAGCAGTACTTC	CASSFSTGTGGYEQYF
-	TRBV6-5	TRBJ1-3	-	TGTGCCAGCAGTTACTCGGACCGTCGCTCTGGAAACACCATATATTTT	CASSYSDRRSGNTIYF
TRBD1	TRBV4-1	TRBJ2-5	-	TGCGCCAGCAGCCAACCCCGGGACAGGGGGCGAAAGACCCAGTACTTC	CASSQPRDRGRKTQYF
-	TRBV19	TRBJ2-7	-	TGTGCCAGTAGTGTCGACAGCTACGAGCAGTACTTC	CASSVDSYEQYF
TRBD2	TRBV30	TRBJ2-4	-	TGTGCCTGGAGTGGCGGGACTAGCGGTAAAAACATTCAGTACTTC	CAWSGGTSGKNIQYF
-	TRBV19	TRBJ1-1	-	TGTGCCAGTGCCCCTCAAGGGGACACTGAAGCTTTCTTT	CASAPQGDTEAFF
-	TRBV6-1	TRBJ2-1	-	TGTGCCAGCAGTGAAGAGGTGGGGAACTCCTACAATGAGCAGTTCTTC	CASSEEVGNSYNEQFF
TRBD2	TRBV6-6	TRBJ2-7	-	TGTGCCAGCAGTCCTAAGCGGGGCGACTCCTACGAGCAGTACTTC	CASSPKRGDSYEQYF
TRBD1	TRBV18	TRBJ1-5	-	TGTGCCAGCTCAAAAACAGGGGGCGGCAATCAGCCCCAGCATTTT	CASSKTGGGNQPQHF
-	TRBV3-1/TRBV3-2	TRBJ2-6	-	TGTGCCAGCAGCCACCCCCCCCAGCGGCCCCCCCTCTCTGGGGCCAACGTCCTGACTTTC	CASSHPPQRPPLSGANVLTF
-	TRBV4-1	TRBJ1-1	-	TGCGCCAGCAGCCTTCACCTCAGGGGGAACACTGAAGCTTTCTTT	CASSLHLRGNTEAFF
-	TRBV5-8	TRBJ1-5	-	TGTGCCAGCAGCTTGGGGGGGAGGGCGAGCCAGCCCCAGCATTTT	CASSLGGRASQPQHF
-	TRBV5-5	TRBJ2-6	-	TGTGCCACCCATTCGGCGGACTCTGGGGCCAACGTCCTGACTTTC	CATHSADSGANVLTF
TRBD2	TRBV11-3	TRBJ2-1	-	TGTGCCAGCAGCCGCGGGAGATCCCCGACCCATGAGCAGTTCTTC	CASSRGRSPTHEQFF